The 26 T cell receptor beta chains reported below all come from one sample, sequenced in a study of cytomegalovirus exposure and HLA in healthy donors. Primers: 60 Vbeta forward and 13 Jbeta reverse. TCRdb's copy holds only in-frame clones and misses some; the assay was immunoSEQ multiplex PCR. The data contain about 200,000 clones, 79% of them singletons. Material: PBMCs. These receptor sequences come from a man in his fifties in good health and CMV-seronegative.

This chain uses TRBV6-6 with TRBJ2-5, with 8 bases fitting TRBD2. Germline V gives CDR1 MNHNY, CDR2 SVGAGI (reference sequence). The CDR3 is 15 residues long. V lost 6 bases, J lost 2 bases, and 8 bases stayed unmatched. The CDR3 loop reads CASRKGLGEQETQYF. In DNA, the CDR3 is TGTGCCAGCAGGAAGGGACTAGGAGAGCAAGAGACCCAGTACTTC.

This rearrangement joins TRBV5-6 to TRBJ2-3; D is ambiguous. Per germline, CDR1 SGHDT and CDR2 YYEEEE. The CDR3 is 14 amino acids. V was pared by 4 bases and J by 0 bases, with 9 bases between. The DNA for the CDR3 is TGTGCCAGCAGCACGACTGGAAGCACAGATACGCAGTATTTT. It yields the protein CASSTTGSTDTQYF.

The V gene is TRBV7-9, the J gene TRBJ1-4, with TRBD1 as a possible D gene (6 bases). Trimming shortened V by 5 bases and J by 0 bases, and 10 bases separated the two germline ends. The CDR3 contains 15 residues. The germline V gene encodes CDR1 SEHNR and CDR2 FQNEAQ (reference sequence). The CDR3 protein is CASSPGQTTNEKLFF. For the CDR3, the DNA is TGTGCCAGCAGCCCAGGACAGACAACTAATGAAAAACTGTTTTTT.

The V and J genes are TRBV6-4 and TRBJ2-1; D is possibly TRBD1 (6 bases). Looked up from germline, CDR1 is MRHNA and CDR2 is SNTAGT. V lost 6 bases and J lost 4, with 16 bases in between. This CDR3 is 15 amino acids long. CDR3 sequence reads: CASSRQGTGYNEQFF. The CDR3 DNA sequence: TGTGCCAGCAGCCGTCAGGGGACGGGGTACAATGAGCAGTTCTTC.

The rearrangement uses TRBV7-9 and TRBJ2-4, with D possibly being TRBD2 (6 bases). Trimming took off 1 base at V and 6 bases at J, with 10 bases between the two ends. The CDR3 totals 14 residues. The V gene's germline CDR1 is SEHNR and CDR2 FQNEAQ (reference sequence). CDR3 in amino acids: CASSLGGDLNIQYF. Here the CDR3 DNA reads TGTGCCAGCAGCTTAGGCGGGGACCTAAACATTCAGTACTTC.

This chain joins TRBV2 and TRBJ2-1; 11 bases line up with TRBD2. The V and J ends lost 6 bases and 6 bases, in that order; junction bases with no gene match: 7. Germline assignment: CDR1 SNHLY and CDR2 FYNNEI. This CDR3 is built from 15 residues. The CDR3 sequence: CASRLLAGVRNEQFF. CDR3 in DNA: TGTGCCAGCAGGCTACTAGCGGGAGTTCGCAATGAGCAGTTCTTC.

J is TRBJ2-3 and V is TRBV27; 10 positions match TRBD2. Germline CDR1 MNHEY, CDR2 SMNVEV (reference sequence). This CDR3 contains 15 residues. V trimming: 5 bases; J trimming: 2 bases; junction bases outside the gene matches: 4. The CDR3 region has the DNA TGTGCCAGCAGTAAACTAGCGGGGACCACAGATACGCAGTATTTT. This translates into CASSKLAGTTDTQYF.

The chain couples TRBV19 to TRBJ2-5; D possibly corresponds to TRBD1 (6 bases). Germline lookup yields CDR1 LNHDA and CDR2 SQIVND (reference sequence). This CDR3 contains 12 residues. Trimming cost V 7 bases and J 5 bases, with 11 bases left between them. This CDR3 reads CASTGDRETQYF. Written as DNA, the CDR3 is TGTGCCAGTACAGGAGACAGGGAGACCCAGTACTTC. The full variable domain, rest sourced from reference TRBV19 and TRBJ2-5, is DGGITQSPKYLFRKEGQNVTLSCEQNLNHDAMYWYRQDPGQGLRLIYYSQIVNDFQKGDIAEGYSVSREKKESFPLTVTSAQKNPTAFYLCASTGDRETQYFGPGTRLLVL.

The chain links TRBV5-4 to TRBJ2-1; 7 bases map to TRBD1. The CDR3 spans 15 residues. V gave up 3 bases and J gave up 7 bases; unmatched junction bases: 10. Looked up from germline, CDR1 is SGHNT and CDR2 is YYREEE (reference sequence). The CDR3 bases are TGTGCCAGCAGCTCCGGGACAGCCCCTACAAATGAGCAGTTCTTC. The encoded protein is CASSSGTAPTNEQFF.

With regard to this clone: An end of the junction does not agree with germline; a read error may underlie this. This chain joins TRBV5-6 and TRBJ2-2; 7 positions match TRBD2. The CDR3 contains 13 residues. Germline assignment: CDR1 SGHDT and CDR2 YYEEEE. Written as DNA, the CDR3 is TGTGCCAGCAGCGCGGGACTACCCGGGGAGCCGTTTTTT. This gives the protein CASSAGLPGEPFF.

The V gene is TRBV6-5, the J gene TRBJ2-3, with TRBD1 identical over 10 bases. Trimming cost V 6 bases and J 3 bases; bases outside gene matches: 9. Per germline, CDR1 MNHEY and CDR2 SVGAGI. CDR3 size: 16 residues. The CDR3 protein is CASRYPGTGETDTQYF. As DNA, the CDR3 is TGTGCCAGCAGGTACCCCGGGACAGGGGAAACAGATACGCAGTATTTT.

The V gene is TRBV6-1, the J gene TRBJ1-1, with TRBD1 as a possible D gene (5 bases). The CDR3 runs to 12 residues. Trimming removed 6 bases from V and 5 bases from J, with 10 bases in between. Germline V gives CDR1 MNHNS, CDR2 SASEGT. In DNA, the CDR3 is TGTGCCAGCAGCCAGACAGCTACTGAAGCTTTCTTT. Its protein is CASSQTATEAFF.

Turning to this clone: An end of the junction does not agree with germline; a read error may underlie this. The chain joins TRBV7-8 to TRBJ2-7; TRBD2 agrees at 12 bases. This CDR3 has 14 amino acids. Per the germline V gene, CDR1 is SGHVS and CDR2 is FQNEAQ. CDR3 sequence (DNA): TGTGCCAGCAGCCTAGCGGGAGGGCACTACGAGCAGTACTTC. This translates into CASSLAGGHYEQYF.

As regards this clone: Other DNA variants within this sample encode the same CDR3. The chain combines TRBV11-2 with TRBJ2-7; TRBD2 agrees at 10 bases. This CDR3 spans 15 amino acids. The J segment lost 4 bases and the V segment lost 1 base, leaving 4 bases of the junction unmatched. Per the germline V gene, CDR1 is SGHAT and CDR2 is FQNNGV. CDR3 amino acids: CASSLGASGSYEQYF. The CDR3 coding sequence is TGTGCCAGCAGCTTAGGGGCTAGCGGGAGTTACGAGCAGTACTTC.

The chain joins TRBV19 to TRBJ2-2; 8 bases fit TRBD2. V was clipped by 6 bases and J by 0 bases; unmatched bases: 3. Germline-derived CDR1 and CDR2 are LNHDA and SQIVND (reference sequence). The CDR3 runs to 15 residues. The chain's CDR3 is CASRYSGTNTGELFF. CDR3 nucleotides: TGTGCCAGTAGATATAGCGGGACGAACACCGGGGAGCTGTTTTTT.

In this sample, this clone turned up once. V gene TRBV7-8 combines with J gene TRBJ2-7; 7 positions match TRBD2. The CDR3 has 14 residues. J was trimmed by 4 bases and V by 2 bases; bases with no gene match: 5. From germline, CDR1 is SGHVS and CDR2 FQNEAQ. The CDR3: CASSLIAGGYEQYF. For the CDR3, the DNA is TGTGCCAGCAGCTTAATAGCGGGTGGGTACGAGCAGTACTTC.

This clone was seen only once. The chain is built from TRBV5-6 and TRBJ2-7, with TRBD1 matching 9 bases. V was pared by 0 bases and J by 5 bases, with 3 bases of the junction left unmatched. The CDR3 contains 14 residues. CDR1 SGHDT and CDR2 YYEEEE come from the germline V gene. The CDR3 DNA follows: TGTGCCAGCAGCTTGGTAGGGACAGGGAACGAGCAGTACTTC. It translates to CASSLVGTGNEQYF. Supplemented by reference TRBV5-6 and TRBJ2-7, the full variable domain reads DAGVTQSPTHLIKTRGQQVTLRCSPKSGHDTVSWYQQALGQGPQFIFQYYEEEERQRGNFPDRFSGHQFPNYSSELNVNALLLGDSALYLCASSLVGTGNEQYFGPGTRLTVT.

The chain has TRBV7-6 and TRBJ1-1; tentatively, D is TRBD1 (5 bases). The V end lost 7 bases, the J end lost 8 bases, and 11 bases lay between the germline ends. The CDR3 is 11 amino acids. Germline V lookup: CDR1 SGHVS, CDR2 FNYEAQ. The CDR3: CASTSGGEAFF. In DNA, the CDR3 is TGTGCCAGCACGTCGGGGGGGGAAGCTTTCTTT.

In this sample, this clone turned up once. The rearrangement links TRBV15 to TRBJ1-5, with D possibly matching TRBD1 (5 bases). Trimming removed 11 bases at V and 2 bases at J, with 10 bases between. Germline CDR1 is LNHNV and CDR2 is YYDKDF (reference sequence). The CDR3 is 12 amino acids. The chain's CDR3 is CASGLGNQPQHF. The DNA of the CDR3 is TGTGCCTCAGGGCTTGGCAATCAGCCCCAGCATTTT.

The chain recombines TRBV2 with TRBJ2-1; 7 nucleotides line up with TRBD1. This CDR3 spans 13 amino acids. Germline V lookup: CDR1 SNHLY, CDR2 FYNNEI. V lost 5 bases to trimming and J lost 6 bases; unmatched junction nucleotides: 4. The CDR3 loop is CASSLRDSNEQFF. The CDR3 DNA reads TGTGCCAGCAGTCTCCGGGACAGCAATGAGCAGTTCTTC.

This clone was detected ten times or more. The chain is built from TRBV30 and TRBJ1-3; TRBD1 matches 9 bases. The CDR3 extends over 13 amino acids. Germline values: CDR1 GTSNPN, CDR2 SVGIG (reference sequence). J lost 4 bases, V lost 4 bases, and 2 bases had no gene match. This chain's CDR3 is CAWNRGPGNTIYF. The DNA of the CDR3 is TGTGCCTGGAACAGGGGGCCAGGAAACACCATATATTTT.

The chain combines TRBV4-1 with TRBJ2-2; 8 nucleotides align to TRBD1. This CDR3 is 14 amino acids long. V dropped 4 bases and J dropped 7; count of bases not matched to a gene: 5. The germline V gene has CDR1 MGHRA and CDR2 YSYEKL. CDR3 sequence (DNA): TGCGCCAGCAGCCGTGGACAGGGCGGCGGGGAGCTGTTTTTT. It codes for CASSRGQGGGELFF.

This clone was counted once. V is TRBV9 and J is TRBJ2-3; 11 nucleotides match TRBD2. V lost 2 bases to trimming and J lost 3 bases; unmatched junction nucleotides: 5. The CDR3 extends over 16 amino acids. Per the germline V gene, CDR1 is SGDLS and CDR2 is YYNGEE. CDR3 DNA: TGTGCCAGCAGCGTCGCGGGACTAGCGGCGACAGATACGCAGTATTTT. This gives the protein CASSVAGLAATDTQYF. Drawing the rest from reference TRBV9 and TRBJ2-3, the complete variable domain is DSGVTQTPKHLITATGQRVTLRCSPRSGDLSVYWYQQSLDQGLQFLIQYYNGEERAKGNILERFSAQQFPDLHSELNLSSLELGDSALYFCASSVAGLAATDTQYFGPGTRLTVL.

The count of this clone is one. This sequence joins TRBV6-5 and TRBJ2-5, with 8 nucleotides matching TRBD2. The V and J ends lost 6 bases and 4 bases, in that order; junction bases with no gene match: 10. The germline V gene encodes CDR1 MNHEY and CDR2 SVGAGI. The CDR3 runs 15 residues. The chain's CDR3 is CASSPPGRGRETQYF. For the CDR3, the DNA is TGTGCCAGCAGCCCCCCCGGGAGGGGAAGAGAGACCCAGTACTTC.

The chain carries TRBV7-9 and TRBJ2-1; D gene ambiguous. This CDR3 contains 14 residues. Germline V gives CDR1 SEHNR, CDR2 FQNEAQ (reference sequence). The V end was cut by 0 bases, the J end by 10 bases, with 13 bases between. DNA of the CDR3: TGTGCCAGCAGCTTAGCGCTCGCGGCTGAAGAGCAGTTCTTC. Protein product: CASSLALAAEEQFF.

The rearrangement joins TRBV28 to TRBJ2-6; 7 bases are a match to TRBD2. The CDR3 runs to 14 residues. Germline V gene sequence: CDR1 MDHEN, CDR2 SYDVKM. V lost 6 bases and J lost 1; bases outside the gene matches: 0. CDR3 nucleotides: TGTGCCAGCAGGGGGGGGTCTGGGGCCAACGTCCTGACTTTC. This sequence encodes CASRGGSGANVLTF. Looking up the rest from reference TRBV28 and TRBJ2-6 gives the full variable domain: DVKVTQSSRYLVKRTGEKVFLECVQDMDHENMFWYRQDPGLGLRLIYFSYDVKMKEKGDIPEGYSVSREKKERFSLILESASTNQTSMYLCASRGGSGANVLTFGAGSRLTVL.